Sequencing of this T cell receptor (beta chain) was carried out in a study of T-cell reconstitution after alpha-beta-depleted transplantation in children. Study findings and constraints: At around two months after transplant, the alpha-beta T cells were reportedly derived from several hundred expanded clones that came from non-depleted graft cells.

Points on this clonotype: What it recognizes is unknown.

CDR3 length equals 10 residues. Germline V lookup: CDR1 SNHLY, CDR2 FYNNEI. Trimming took off 3 bases at V and 12 bases at J, with 8 bases between the two ends. The authors prepared the TCRbeta library with unique molecular identifiers. From the PCR reads, TCRdb called clonotypes with MiXCR, one entry per CDR3 protein. The sample includes approximately 47,000 distinct CDR3 sequences, about 47% of them seen just once. The source of this sequence is a boy under two years old with SCID, due to receive a stem cell transplant. The V and J genes are TRBV2 and TRBJ1-2; no clear D gene. The sequencing used peripheral blood, collected before TCRalphabeta/CD19-depleted stem cell transplant. CDR3 DNA sequence: TGTGCCAGCAGTGATGGCCCCCACACCTTC. It codes for CASSDGPHTF. Filled out from reference TRBV2 and TRBJ1-2, the complete variable domain reads EPEVTQTPSHQVTQMGQEVILRCVPISNHLYFYWYRQILGQKVEFLVSFYNNEISEKSEIFDDQFSVERPDGSNFTLKIRSTKLEDSAMYFCASSDGPHTFGSGTRLTVV.